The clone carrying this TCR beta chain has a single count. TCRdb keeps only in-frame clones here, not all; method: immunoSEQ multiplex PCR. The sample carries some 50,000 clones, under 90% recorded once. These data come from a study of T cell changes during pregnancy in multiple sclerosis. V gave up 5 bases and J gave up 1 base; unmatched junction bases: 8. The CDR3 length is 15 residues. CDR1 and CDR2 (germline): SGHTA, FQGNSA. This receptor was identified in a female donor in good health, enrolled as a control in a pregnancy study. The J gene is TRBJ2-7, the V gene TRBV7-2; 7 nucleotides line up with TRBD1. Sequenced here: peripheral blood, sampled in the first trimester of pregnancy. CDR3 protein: CASSIRQGGSYEQYF. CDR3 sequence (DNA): TGTGCCAGCAGCATTCGACAGGGTGGATCCTACGAGCAGTACTTC.